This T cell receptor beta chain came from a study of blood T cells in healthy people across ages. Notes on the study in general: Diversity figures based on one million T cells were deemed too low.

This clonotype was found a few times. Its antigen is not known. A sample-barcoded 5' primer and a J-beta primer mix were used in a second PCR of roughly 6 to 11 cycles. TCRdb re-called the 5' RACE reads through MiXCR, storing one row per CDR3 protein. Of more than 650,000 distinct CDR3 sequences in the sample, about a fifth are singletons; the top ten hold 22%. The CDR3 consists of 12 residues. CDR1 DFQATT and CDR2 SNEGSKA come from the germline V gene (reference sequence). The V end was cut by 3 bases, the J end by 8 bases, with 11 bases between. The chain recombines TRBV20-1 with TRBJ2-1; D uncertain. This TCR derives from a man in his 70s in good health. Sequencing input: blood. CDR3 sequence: CSASGQYDEQFF. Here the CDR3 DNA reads TGCAGTGCTAGTGGGCAGTATGATGAGCAGTTCTTC.